What follows is one T cell receptor beta chain and its context. Different DNA sequences within this sample yield the same CDR3. The data stem from a study of shared clonotypes between healthy human individuals. This table comes from immunoSEQ multiplex PCR, and its TCRdb copy is limited to in-frame clones, with some not included. This table has about 2.4 million clones, roughly 93% appearing once. Specimen: naive CD4+ T cells from PBMCs. Documented subset: CD45RA+ positively selected. The TCR comes from a young man in good health. Some clones in this sample may be carry-over from other donors' samples.

CDR3 residues: CASSLISGSYNEQFF. Here the CDR3 DNA reads TGCGCCAGCAGCTTGATCAGCGGGAGCTACAATGAGCAGTTCTTC. The V gene is TRBV5-1, the J gene TRBJ2-1; 8 bases fit TRBD2. Germline V gene lookup returns CDR1 SGHRS and CDR2 YFSETQ. This CDR3 contains 15 residues. Germline trimming cut 1 base from V and 3 bases from J; bases unmatched to any gene: 3.